This TCR beta chain is from a study of lymphopenia after photon versus proton radiotherapy. CDR3 length equals 15 residues. Germline CDR1 reads GTSNPN; CDR2 reads SVGIG (reference sequence). V lost 0 bases, J lost 0 bases, and 8 bases lay in between. On this clone itself: The antigen is not known.

Data came from immunoSEQ multiplex PCR; TCRdb stores just in-frame clones and leaves some out. Of about 12,000 clones in the sample, roughly nine tenths are singletons; the top ten hold around 3.3%. Study-wide results and caveats: Post-nadir diversity loss with photons came from oligoclonal expansion, particularly CD8+ Temra cells. Better survival with proton therapy was suggested as possible, not demonstrated. Relative stability marked proton patients; photon patients lost diversity and naive cells. Larger post-nadir TCR diversity loss correlated inversely with survival in deceased patients.

The clonotype comes from a man in his 60s with pancreatic cancer. The V and J genes are TRBV30 and TRBJ2-2; the D call may be TRBD1 or TRBD2 (5 bases each). Sequenced here: peripheral blood, sampled from a patient treated with proton-based radiotherapy. DNA of the CDR3: TGTGCCTGGAGTGTAAGGGGACCGAACACCGGGGAGCTGTTTTTT. Translating it yields CAWSVRGPNTGELFF.